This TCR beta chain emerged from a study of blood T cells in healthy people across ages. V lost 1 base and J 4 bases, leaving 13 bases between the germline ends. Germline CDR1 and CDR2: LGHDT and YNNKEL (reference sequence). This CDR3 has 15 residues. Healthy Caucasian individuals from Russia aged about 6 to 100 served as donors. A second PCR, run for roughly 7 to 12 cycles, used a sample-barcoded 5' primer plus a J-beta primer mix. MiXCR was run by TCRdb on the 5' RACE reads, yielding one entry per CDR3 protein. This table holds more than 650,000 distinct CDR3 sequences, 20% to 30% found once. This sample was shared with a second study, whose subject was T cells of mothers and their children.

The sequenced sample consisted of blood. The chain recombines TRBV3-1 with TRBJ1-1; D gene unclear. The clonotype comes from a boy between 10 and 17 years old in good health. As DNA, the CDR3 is TGTGCCAGCAGCCAAGCCCCGCGTGTGGGCACTGAAGCTTTCTTT. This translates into CASSQAPRVGTEAFF.